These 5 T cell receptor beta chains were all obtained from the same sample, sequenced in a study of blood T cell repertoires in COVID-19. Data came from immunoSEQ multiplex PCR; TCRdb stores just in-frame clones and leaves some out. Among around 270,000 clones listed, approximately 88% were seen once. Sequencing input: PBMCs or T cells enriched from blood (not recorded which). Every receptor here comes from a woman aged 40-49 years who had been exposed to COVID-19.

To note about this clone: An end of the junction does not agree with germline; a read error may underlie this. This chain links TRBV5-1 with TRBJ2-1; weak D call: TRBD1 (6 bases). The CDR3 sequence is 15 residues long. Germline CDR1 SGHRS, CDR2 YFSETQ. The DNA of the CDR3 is TGTGCCAGCAGCTTGCCCAGGGGCAATAGTAATGAGCAGTTCTTC. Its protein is CASSLPRGNSNEQFF. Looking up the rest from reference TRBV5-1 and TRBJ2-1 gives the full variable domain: KAGVTQTPRYLIKTRGQQVTLSCSPISGHRSVSWYQQTPGQGLQFLFEYFSETQRNKGNFPGRFSGRQFSNSRSEMNVSTLELGDSALYLCASSLPRGNSNEQFFGPGTRLTVL.

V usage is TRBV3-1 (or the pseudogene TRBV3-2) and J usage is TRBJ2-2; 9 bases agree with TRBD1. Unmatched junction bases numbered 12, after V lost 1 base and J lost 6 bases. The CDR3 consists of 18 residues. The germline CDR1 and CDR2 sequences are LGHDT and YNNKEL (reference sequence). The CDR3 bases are TGTGCCAGCAGCCAAGCTATGACAGGGGGTAACATGGCCGGGGAGCTGTTTTTT. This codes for CASSQAMTGGNMAGELFF.

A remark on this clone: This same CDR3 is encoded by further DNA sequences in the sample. The CDR3 sequence: CASSQTGTGRGYGYTF. The CDR3 nucleotides read TGTGCCAGCAGCCAAACGGGGACAGGGAGAGGCTATGGCTACACCTTC. V and J are TRBV3-1 (or the pseudogene TRBV3-2) and TRBJ1-2; 9 bases line up with TRBD1. Germline loops: CDR1 LGHDT, CDR2 YNNKEL (reference sequence). The CDR3 extends over 16 amino acids. V dropped 2 bases and J dropped 4; count of bases not matched to a gene: 8.

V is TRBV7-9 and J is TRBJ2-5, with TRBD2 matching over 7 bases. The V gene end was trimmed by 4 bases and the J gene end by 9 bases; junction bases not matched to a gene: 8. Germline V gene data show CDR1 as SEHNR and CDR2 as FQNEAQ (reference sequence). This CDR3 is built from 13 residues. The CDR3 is CASSSTRREAQYF. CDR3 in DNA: TGTGCCAGCAGCTCAACAAGACGGGAGGCCCAGTACTTC.

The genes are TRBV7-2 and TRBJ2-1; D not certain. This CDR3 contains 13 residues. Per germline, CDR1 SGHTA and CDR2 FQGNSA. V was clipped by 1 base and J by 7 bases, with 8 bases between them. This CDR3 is CASSLVFLNEQFF. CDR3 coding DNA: TGTGCCAGCAGCTTAGTGTTCTTGAATGAGCAGTTCTTC.